This T cell receptor (beta chain) was profiled in a study of T cells of healthy individuals. With 6 bases removed from V and 4 bases from J, the gap between germline ends came to 12 bases. CDR1 and CDR2 (germline): DFQATT, SNEGSKA (reference sequence). This CDR3 has 12 residues. This clonotype was seen ten or more times. TCRdb reanalysed the 5' RACE reads using MiXCR and keeps one entry per CDR3 protein. The data show around 98,000 distinct CDR3 sequences, with 17% seen just once and roughly 6.2% held by the top ten. This receptor was obtained from a human donor in good health. This chain connects TRBV20-1 to TRBJ1-2; D is uncertain. CDR3: CSAPVGGYGYTF. In DNA, the CDR3 is TGCAGTGCCCCCGTGGGAGGCTATGGCTACACCTTC.